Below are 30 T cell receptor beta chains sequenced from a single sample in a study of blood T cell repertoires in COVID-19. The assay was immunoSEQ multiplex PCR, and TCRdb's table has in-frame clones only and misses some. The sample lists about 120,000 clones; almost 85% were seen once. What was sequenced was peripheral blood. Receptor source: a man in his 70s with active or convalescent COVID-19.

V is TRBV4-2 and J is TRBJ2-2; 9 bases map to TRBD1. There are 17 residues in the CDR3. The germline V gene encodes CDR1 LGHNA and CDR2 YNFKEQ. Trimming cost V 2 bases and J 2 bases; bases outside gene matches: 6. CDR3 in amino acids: CASSQPKGQGNTGELFF. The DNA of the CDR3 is TGTGCCAGCAGCCAACCGAAGGGACAGGGAAACACCGGGGAGCTGTTTTTT.

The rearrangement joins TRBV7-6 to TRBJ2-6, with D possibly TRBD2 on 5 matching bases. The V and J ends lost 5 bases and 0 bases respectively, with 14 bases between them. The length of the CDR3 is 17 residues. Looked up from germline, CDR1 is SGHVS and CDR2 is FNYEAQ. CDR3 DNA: TGTGCCAGCAGCCCCCCTGGACTCCGCTCTGGGGCCAACGTCCTGACTTTC. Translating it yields CASSPPGLRSGANVLTF.

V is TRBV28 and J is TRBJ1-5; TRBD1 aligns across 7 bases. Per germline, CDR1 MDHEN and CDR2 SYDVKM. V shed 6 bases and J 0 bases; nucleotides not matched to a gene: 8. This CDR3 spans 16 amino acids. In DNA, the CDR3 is TGTGCCAGCAGCCCTACAGGGGAGTATAGCAATCAGCCCCAGCATTTT. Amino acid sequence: CASSPTGEYSNQPQHF.

CDR3 in amino acids: CASSDTGRGEAFF. DNA of the CDR3: TGTGCCAGCAGTGACACAGGGAGAGGTGAAGCTTTCTTT. The chain is built from TRBV6-1 and TRBJ1-1, with D perhaps matching TRBD1 (6 bases). Germline loops: CDR1 MNHNS, CDR2 SASEGT. The CDR3 length is 13 residues. Trimming removed 3 bases at V and 7 bases at J, with 12 bases between.

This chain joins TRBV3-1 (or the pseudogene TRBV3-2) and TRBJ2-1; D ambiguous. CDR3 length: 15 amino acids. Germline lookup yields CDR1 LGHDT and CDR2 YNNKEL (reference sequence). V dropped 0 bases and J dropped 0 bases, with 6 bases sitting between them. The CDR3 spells CASSQDLRSYNEQFF. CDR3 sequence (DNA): TGTGCCAGCAGCCAAGACCTCCGCTCCTACAATGAGCAGTTCTTC.

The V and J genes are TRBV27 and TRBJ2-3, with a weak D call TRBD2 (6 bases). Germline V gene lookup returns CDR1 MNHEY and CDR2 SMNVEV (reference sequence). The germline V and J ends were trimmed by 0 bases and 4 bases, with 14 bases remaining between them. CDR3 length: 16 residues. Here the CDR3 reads CASSLSVGGTADTQYF. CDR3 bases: TGTGCCAGCAGTTTATCGGTGGGGGGAACCGCAGATACGCAGTATTTT.

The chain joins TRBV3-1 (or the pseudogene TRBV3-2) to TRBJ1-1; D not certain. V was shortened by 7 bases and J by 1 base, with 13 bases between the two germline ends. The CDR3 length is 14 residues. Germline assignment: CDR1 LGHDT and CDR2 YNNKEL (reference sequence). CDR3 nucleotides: TGTGCCAGCACCACCCTGGCACAGAACACTGAAGCTTTCTTT. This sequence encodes CASTTLAQNTEAFF.

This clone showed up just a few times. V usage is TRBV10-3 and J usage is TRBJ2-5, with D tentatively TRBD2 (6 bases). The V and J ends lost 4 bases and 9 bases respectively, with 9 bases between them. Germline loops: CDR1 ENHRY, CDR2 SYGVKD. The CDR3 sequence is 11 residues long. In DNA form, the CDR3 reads TGTGCCATCAGTGGGGGGGAGGCCCAGTACTTC. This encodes CAISGGEAQYF.

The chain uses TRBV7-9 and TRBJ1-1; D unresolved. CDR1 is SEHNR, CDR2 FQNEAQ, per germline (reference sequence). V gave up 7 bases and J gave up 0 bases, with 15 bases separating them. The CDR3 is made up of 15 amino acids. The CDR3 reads CASTPLTGMNTEAFF. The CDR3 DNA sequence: TGTGCCAGCACCCCGCTGACGGGTATGAACACTGAAGCTTTCTTT.

The CDR3 sequence: CASSPGQGNSGNTIYF. In DNA, the CDR3 is TGTGCCAGCAGCCCTGGACAGGGGAACTCTGGAAACACCATATATTTT. The chain recombines TRBV7-6 with TRBJ1-3, with 9 bases that match TRBD1. The CDR3 contains 16 residues. V dropped 5 bases and J dropped 0; count of bases not matched to a gene: 5. Germline V lookup: CDR1 SGHVS, CDR2 FNYEAQ. Variable domain in full (rest from reference TRBV7-6 and TRBJ1-3): GAGVSQSPRYKVTKRGQDVALRCDPISGHVSLYWYRQALGQGPEFLTYFNYEAQQDKSGLPNDRFSAERPEGSISTLTIQRTEQRDSAMYRCASSPGQGNSGNTIYFGEGSWLTVV.

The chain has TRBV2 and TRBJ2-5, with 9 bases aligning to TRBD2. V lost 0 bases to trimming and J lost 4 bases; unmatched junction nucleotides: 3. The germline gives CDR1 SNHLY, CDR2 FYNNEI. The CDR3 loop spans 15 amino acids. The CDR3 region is CASSEASGRIETQYF. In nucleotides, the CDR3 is TGTGCCAGCAGTGAAGCCAGCGGGAGGATAGAGACCCAGTACTTC.

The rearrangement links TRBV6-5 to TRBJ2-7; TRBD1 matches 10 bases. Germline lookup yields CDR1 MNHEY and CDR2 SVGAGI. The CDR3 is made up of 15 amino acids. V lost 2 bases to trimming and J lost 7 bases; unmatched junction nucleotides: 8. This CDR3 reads CASSYHRQGAREQYF. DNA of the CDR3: TGTGCCAGCAGTTACCATAGACAGGGGGCGAGGGAGCAGTACTTC.

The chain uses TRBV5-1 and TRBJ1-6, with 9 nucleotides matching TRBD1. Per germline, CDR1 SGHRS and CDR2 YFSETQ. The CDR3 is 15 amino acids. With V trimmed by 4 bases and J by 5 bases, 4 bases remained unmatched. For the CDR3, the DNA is TGCGCCAGCAGCCCGGGGACAGGGAATAATTCACCCCTCCACTTT. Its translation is CASSPGTGNNSPLHF.

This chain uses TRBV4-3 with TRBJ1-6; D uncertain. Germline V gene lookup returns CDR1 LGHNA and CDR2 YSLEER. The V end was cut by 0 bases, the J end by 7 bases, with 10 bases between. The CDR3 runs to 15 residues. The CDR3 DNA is TGCGCCAGCAGCCAAGAGTTTGGGCGCAATTCACCCCTCCACTTT. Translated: CASSQEFGRNSPLHF.

The CDR3 sequence is CASSPRREGNTGELFF. The CDR3 nucleotides read TGTGCCAGCAGCCCCCGGCGGGAGGGGAACACCGGGGAGCTGTTTTTT. The chain recombines TRBV7-3 with TRBJ2-2, with 9 nucleotides matching TRBD2. Germline V gene sequence: CDR1 SGHTA, CDR2 FQGTGA. There are 16 residues in the CDR3. With 5 bases clipped from V and 1 base from J, the junction kept 5 bases outside the gene matches.

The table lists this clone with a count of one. The CDR3 sequence is CASSRWGLDTEAFF. For the CDR3, the DNA is TGTGCCAGCAGCCGCTGGGGGCTAGACACTGAAGCTTTCTTT. This chain uses TRBV5-6 with TRBJ1-1; possible D gene TRBD1, 6 bases. This CDR3 spans 14 amino acids. V was cut by 4 bases and J by 3 bases, with 13 bases left in between. Germline CDR1 reads SGHDT; CDR2 reads YYEEEE. Combining the CDR3 with reference TRBV5-6 and TRBJ1-1 gives the whole variable domain DAGVTQSPTHLIKTRGQQVTLRCSPKSGHDTVSWYQQALGQGPQFIFQYYEEEERQRGNFPDRFSGHQFPNYSSELNVNALLLGDSALYLCASSRWGLDTEAFFGQGTRLTVV.

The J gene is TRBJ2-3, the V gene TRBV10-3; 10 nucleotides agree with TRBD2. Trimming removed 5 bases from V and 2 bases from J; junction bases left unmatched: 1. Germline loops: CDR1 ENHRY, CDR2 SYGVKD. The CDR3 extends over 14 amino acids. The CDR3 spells CAISSGRDTDTQYF. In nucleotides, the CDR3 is TGTGCCATCAGTAGCGGGAGGGACACAGATACGCAGTATTTT.

As DNA, the CDR3 is TGCGCCAGCAGCATTAGCGGGAGTTCCTACAATGAGCAGTTCTTC. Its translation: CASSISGSSYNEQFF. This chain joins TRBV5-1 and TRBJ2-1; 9 positions agree with TRBD2. Per the germline V gene, CDR1 is SGHRS and CDR2 is YFSETQ. The CDR3 totals 15 residues. V was clipped by 4 bases and J by 1 base; unmatched bases: 3. The variable domain in full, with the rest retrieved from reference TRBV5-1 and TRBJ2-1, is KAGVTQTPRYLIKTRGQQVTLSCSPISGHRSVSWYQQTPGQGLQFLFEYFSETQRNKGNFPGRFSGRQFSNSRSEMNVSTLELGDSALYLCASSISGSSYNEQFFGPGTRLTVL.

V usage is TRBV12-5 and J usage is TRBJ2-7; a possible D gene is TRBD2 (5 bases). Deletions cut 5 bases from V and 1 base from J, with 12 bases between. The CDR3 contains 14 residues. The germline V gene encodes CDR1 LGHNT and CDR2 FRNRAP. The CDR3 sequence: CASGPDGNSYEQYF. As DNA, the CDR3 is TGTGCTAGTGGTCCGGACGGGAATTCCTACGAGCAGTACTTC.

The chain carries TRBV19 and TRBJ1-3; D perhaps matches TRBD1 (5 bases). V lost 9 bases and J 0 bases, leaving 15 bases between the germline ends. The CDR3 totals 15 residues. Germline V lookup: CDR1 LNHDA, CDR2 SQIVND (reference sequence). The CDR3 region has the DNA TGTGCCAGCCGTCGACAGACTTTCTCTGGAAACACCATATATTTT. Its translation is CASRRQTFSGNTIYF.

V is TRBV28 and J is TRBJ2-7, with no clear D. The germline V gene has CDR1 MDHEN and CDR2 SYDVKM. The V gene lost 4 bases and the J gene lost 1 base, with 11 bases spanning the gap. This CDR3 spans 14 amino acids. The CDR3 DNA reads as TGTGCCAGCAGTTCCCCGTGGCGGTCCTACGAGCAGTACTTC. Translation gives CASSSPWRSYEQYF.

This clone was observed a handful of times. CDR3 coding DNA: TGTGCCAGCAGTAATACACAGAACAAAGCTTTCTTT. Its translation is CASSNTQNKAFF. V gene TRBV12-3 or TRBV12-4 combines with J gene TRBJ1-1; unclear D gene. Trimming removed 5 bases from V and 9 bases from J, with 13 bases in between. CDR3 size: 12 residues.

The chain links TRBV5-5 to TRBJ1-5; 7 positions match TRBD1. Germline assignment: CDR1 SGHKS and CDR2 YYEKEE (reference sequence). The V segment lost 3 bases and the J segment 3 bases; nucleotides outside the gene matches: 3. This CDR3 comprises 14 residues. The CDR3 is CASSSGTVNQPQHF. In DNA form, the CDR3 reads TGTGCCAGCAGCTCCGGGACAGTCAATCAGCCCCAGCATTTT.

CDR3 coding DNA: TGTGCCAGCAGTCCCACGGGACAGGGTGCAGATACGCAGTATTTT. It encodes CASSPTGQGADTQYF. This chain uses TRBV28 with TRBJ2-3; 9 bases match TRBD1. V lost 5 bases and J lost 4; bases outside the gene matches: 7. This CDR3 is built from 15 residues. Germline CDR1 reads MDHEN; CDR2 reads SYDVKM.

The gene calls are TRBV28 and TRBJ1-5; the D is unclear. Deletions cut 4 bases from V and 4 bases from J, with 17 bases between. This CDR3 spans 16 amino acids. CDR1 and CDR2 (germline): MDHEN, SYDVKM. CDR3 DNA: TGTGCCAGCAGTTCAGCCACTACTTCAGTAAATCAGCCCCAGCATTTT. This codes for CASSSATTSVNQPQHF. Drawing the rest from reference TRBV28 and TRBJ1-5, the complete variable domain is DVKVTQSSRYLVKRTGEKVFLECVQDMDHENMFWYRQDPGLGLRLIYFSYDVKMKEKGDIPEGYSVSREKKERFSLILESASTNQTSMYLCASSSATTSVNQPQHFGDGTRLSIL.

CDR3 nucleotides: TGTGCCAGCAGCTTCCGGGACAACCAAGAGACCCAGTACTTC. As protein: CASSFRDNQETQYF. The gene calls are TRBV11-3 and TRBJ2-5; D is perhaps TRBD1 (6 bases). V was trimmed by 3 bases and J by 0 bases, leaving 8 bases between them. The CDR3 covers 14 residues. Germline V CDR1 and CDR2: SGHNT, YENEEA.

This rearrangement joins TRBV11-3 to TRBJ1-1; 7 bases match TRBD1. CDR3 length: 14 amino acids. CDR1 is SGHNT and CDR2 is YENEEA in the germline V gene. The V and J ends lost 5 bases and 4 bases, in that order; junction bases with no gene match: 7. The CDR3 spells CASSLQGDITEAFF. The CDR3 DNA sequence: TGTGCCAGCAGCCTTCAGGGGGATATCACTGAAGCTTTCTTT.

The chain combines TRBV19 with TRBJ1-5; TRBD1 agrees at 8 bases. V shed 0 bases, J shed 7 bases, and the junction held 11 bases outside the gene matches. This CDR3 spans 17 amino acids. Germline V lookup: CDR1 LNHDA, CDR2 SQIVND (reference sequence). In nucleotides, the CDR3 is TGTGCCAGTAGTATAGAAGGGGCAGGGGGCTCTGGGCAGCCCCAGCATTTT. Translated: CASSIEGAGGSGQPQHF.

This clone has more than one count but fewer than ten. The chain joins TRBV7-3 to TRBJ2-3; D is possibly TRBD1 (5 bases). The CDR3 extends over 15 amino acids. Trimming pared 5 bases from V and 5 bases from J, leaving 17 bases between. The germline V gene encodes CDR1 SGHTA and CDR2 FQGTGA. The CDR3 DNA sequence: TGTGCCAGCAGCAAACAGGCCGGAAGGGAAGATACGCAGTATTTT. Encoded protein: CASSKQAGREDTQYF.

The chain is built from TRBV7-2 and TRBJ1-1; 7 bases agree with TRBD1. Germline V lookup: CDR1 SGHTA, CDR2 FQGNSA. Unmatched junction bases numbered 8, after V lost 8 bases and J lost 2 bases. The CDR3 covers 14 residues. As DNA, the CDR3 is TGTGCCAGCGGTGGAACAGGGGCCAACACTGAAGCTTTCTTT. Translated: CASGGTGANTEAFF.